Listed below are T cell receptor beta chains from one sample, sequenced in a study of blood T cell repertoires in COVID-19. The protocol was immunoSEQ multiplex PCR, while the TCRdb copy is restricted to in-frame clones and leaves out a portion. The table lists roughly 320,000 clones, roughly 86% of them singletons. The sample consisted of peripheral blood. The origin of the receptors is a woman younger than 45 with COVID-19, enrolled during active disease. CDR3s include the opening cysteine and the closing phenylalanine or tryptophan. D genes are given only for firm matches. Size values are once, few and many counts, or a class for expanded clones, and some rows have none.

j_call clone_size cdr3_length d_call v_call cdr3_aa cdr3_nt
TRBJ1-6 . 17 . TRBV7-2 CASSLDRPGTPNSPLHF TGTGCCAGCAGCTTAGATCGCCCCGGGACACCTAATTCACCCCTCCACTTT
TRBJ2-3 once 14 TRBD2 TRBV10-3 CAIGARGGTDTQYF TGTGCCATCGGTGCGCGGGGAGGGACAGATACGCAGTATTTT
TRBJ2-5 . 13 . TRBV28 CASSYRRYETQYF TGTGCCAGCAGTTACAGGCGCTACGAGACCCAGTACTTC
TRBJ1-6 . 17 TRBD1 TRBV5-8 CASSLDRVFRINSPLHF TGTGCCAGCAGCCTGGACAGGGTTTTTCGGATTAATTCACCCCTCCACTTT
TRBJ1-2 . 15 TRBD1 TRBV5-1 CASSAGQGAGYGYTF TGCGCCAGCAGCGCGGGACAGGGGGCCGGCTATGGCTACACCTTC
TRBJ2-5 . 15 TRBD1 TRBV3-1/TRBV3-2 CASSQEGTEQETQYF TGTGCCAGCAGCCAAGAGGGGACAGAACAAGAGACCCAGTACTTC
TRBJ1-4 . 12 TRBD1 TRBV6-5 CASSLLQGELFF TGTGCCAGCAGTCTTCTCCAGGGGGAACTGTTTTTT
TRBJ2-5 . 16 TRBD1 TRBV3-1/TRBV3-2 CASSQGRDRAGETQYF TGTGCCAGCAGCCAAGGCCGGGACAGGGCTGGGGAGACCCAGTACTTC
TRBJ2-1 . 13 TRBD1 TRBV19 CASRGTGYNEQFF TGTGCCAGTAGAGGGACAGGGTACAATGAGCAGTTCTTC
TRBJ1-2 once 14 TRBD1 TRBV2 CASSGDSELYGYTF TGTGCCAGCAGCGGGGACAGTGAACTCTATGGCTACACCTTC
TRBJ2-2 . 18 . TRBV2 CAITIPRRGGTNTGELFF TGTGCCATCACGATCCCCCGAAGGGGGGGTACAAACACCGGGGAGCTGTTTTTT
TRBJ1-1 . 14 . TRBV19 CASIRTDLNTEAFF TGTGCCAGTATCCGGACAGACTTGAACACTGAAGCTTTCTTT
TRBJ1-2 few 13 . TRBV10-1 CASSESSDYGYTF TGCGCCAGCAGTGAGTCGTCGGACTATGGCTACACCTTC